This TCR beta chain was obtained from a study of cytomegalovirus exposure and HLA in healthy donors. Whole-study results and caveats: It was reported that the classifier diagnosed cytomegalovirus status with high specificity and sensitivity in both the original and validation cohorts.

The V and J ends lost 4 bases and 5 bases respectively, with 16 bases between them. Germline V CDR1 and CDR2: MRHNA, SNTAGT. The CDR3 totals 15 residues. A note on this clone: Its cognate antigen is unknown.

13 Jbeta primers and 60 Vbeta primers were used for the PCR. The protocol was immunoSEQ multiplex PCR, while the TCRdb copy is restricted to in-frame clones and leaves out a portion. The repertoire consists of around 150,000 clones, with 71% occurring once and the leading ten covering more than 2.5%. This chain uses TRBV6-4 with TRBJ2-3; possibly TRBD1 for D (6 bases). The sequenced material came from PBMCs. The clonotype originates from a woman aged 25 to 45 in good health and CMV-seronegative. Written as DNA, the CDR3 is TGTGCCAGCAGTGTACAGGGTGGAACGGGAGATACGCAGTATTTT. It codes for CASSVQGGTGDTQYF.